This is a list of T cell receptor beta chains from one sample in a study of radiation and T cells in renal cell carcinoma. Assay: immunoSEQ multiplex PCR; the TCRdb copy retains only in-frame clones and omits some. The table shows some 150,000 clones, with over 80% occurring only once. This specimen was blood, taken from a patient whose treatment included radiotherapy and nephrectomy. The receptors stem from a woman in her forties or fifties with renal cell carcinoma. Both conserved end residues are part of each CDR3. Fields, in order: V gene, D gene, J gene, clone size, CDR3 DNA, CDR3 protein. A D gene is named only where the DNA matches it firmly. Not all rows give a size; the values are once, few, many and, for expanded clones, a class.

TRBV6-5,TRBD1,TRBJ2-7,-,TGTGCCAGCAGTTACTCCGGACAGGGGACCTACGAGCAGTACTTC,CASSYSGQGTYEQYF
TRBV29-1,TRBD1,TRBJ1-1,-,TGCAGCGGGGGACAGGGCACTGAAGCTTTCTTT,CSGGQGTEAFF
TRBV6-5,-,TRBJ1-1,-,TGTGCCAGCAGTCCCGCAATCGCAGCCACTGAAGCTTTCTTT,CASSPAIAATEAFF
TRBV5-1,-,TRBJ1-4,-,TGCGCCAGCAGCTTGAGGGCGACTAATGAAAAACTGTTTTTT,CASSLRATNEKLFF
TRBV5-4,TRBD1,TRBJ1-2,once,TGTGCCAGCAGCTTGGCCGGGACAGGGGGTCGGGGCTACACCTTC,CASSLAGTGGRGYTF
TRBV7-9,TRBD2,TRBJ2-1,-,TGTGCCAGCAGCTTAGAGACTAGCGGGTACCGCGGATTGCAGTTCTTC,CASSLETSGYRGLQFF
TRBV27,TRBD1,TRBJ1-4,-,TGTGCCAGCAGTCAGGGGGGGGCCGTTCCGGAAAAACTGTTTTTT,CASSQGGAVPEKLFF
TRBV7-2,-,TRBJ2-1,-,TGTGCCAGCAGCTTAGCGCAATCGGAGGGCACTGAGCAGTTCTTC,CASSLAQSEGTEQFF
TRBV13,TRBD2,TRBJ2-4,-,TGTGCCAGCAGCTCCCGGACTAGCGGGGGCAAACTAGCCAAAAACATTCAGTACTTC,CASSSRTSGGKLAKNIQYF
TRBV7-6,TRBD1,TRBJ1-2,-,TGTGCCAGCAGCCCACAGGGGGCGTATGGCTACACCTTC,CASSPQGAYGYTF
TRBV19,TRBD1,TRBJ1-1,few,TGTGCCACTAAGTATGAGGGGACAGCTGAAGCTTTCTTT,CATKYEGTAEAFF
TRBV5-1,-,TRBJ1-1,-,TGCGCCAGCAGATTGGCCGGGGGCGAGGCATATGAAGCTTTCTTT,CASRLAGGEAYEAFF
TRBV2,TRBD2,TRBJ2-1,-,TGTGCCAGCAGGGACATGGCTAGCGGGGTTGAATCACAGTTCTTC,CASRDMASGVESQFF
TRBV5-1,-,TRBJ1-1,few,TGCGCCAGCAAACAGGACTTACCCACAGAAGCTTTCTTT,CASKQDLPTEAFF
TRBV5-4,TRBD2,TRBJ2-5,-,TGTGCCAGCAGCTACGATCCGGGACTACTGTACCAAGAGACCCAGTACTTC,CASSYDPGLLYQETQYF
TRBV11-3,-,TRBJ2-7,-,TGTGCCAGCAGTCCCCGTAGGGGGTCCTACGAGCAGTACTTC,CASSPRRGSYEQYF
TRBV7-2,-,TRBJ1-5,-,TGTGCCAGCAGCCGCCTCGGCAGCTATAGCAATCAGCCCCAGCATTTT,CASSRLGSYSNQPQHF
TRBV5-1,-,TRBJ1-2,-,TGCGCCAGCAGCTTGGAGGCAGAACCCTATGGCTACACCTTC,CASSLEAEPYGYTF
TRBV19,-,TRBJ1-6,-,TGTGCCAGTAGTGAAAGCTCCTATAATTCACCCCTCCACTTT,CASSESSYNSPLHF
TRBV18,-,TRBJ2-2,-,TGTGCCAGCTCAACACCGTACCCCGGGTTCACCGGGGAGCTGTTTTTT,CASSTPYPGFTGELFF
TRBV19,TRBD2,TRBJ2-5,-,TGTGCCAGTAGTATAGTAGGGCTAGCGGGTCAAGAGACCCAGTACTTC,CASSIVGLAGQETQYF
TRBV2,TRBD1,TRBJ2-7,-,TGTGCCAGCAGTGATACAGGGGTCTACGAGCAGTACTTC,CASSDTGVYEQYF
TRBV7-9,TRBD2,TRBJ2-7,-,TGTGCCAGCAGCTTAGCCAGGCTAGCGGACGAGCAGTACTTC,CASSLARLADEQYF
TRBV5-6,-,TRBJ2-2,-,TGTGCCAGCAGCTTAAGGGCACTCGCCGGGGAGCTGTTTTTT,CASSLRALAGELFF
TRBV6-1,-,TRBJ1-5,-,TGTGCCACCACGCGGCAGTTTTGGCCCCAGCATTTT,CATTRQFWPQHF
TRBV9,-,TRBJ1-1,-,TGTGCCAGCAGCGTAGTGCTGGGAGGCGCTGAAGCTTTCTTT,CASSVVLGGAEAFF
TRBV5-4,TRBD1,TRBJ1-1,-,TGTGCCAGCAGCTTCGGGACAGAGGGAAATGAAGCTTTCTTT,CASSFGTEGNEAFF
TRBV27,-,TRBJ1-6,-,TGTGCCAGCAGTTTTCGCAGGGAAAGTTCACCCCTCCACTTT,CASSFRRESSPLHF
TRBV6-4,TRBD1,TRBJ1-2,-,TGTGCCAGTAGGGACAGGGGAGTATCGTGGGGCTACACCTTC,CASRDRGVSWGYTF
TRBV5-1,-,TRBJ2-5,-,TGCGCCAGCAGCTTGGGGGCGGTGGGACAAGAGACCCAGTACTTC,CASSLGAVGQETQYF
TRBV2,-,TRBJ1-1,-,TGTGCCAGCGAGGCAGAGGTGAACACTGAAGCTTTCTTT,CASEAEVNTEAFF
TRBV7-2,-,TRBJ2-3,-,TGTGCCAGCGTTAGTTTCCAGGGGTCGGCAGATACACAGTATTTT,CASVSFQGSADTQYF
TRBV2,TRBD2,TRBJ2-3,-,TGTGCCAGCAGTGAAGTCGGGGGGGCCGTGGATACGCAGTATTTT,CASSEVGGAVDTQYF